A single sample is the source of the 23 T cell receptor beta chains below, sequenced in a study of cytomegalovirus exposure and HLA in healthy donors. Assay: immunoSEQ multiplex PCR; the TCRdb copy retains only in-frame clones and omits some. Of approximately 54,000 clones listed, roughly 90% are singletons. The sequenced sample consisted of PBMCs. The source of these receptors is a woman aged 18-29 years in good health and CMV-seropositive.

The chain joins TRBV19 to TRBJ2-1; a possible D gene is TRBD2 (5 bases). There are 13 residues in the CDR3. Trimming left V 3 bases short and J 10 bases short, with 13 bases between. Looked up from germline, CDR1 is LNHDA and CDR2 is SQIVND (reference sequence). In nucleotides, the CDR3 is TGTGCCAGTAGTATGGTAGGAGGCAACGAGCAGTTCTTC. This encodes CASSMVGGNEQFF. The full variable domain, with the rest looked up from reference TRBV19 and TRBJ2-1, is DGGITQSPKYLFRKEGQNVTLSCEQNLNHDAMYWYRQDPGQGLRLIYYSQIVNDFQKGDIAEGYSVSREKKESFPLTVTSAQKNPTAFYLCASSMVGGNEQFFGPGTRLTVL.

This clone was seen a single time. CDR3 sequence reads: CASSVLINGYTF. CDR3 nucleotides: TGTGCCAGCTCAGTACTAATCAATGGCTACACCTTC. The chain employs TRBV6-1 and TRBJ1-2; D not resolved. Germline lookup yields CDR1 MNHNS and CDR2 SASEGT. V lost 8 bases, J lost 6 bases, and 13 bases lay in between. CDR3 length: 12 amino acids.

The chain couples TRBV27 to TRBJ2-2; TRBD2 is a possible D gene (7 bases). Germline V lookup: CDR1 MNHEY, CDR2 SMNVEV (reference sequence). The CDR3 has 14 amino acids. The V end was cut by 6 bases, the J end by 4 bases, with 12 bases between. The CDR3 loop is CASRRGGGTGELFF. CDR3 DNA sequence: TGTGCCAGCAGGAGAGGGGGGGGCACCGGGGAGCTGTTTTTT.

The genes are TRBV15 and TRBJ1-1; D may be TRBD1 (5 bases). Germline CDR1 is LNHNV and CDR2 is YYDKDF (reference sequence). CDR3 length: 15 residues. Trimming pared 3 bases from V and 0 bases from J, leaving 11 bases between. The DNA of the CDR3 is TGTGCCACCAGCAGTGCCGACAGATTGAACACTGAAGCTTTCTTT. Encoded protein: CATSSADRLNTEAFF.

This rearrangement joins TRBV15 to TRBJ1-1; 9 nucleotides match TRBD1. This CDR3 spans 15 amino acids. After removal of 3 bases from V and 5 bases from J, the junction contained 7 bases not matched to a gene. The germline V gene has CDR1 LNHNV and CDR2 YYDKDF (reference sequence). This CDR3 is CATSSWTGVYTEAFF. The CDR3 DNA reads TGTGCCACCAGCAGCTGGACAGGGGTGTATACTGAAGCTTTCTTT.

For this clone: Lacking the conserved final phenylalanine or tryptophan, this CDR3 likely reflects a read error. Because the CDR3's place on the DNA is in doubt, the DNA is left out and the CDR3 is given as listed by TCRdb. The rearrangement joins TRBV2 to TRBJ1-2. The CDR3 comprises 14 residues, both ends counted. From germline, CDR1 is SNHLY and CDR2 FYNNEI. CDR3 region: CASSEARAAGGRIL.

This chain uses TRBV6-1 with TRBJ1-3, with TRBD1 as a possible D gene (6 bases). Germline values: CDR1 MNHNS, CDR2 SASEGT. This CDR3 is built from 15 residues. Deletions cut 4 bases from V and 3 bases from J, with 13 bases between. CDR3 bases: TGTGCCAGCAGTGTAACAGGGTTACGTGGAAACACCATATATTTT. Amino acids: CASSVTGLRGNTIYF.

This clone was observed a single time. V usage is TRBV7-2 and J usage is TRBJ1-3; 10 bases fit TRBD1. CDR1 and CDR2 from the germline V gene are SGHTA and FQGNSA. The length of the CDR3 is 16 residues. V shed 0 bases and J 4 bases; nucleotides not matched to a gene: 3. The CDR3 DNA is TGTGCCAGCAGCTTAGCCCGGACAGGGGGAGGAAACACCATATATTTT. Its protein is CASSLARTGGGNTIYF.

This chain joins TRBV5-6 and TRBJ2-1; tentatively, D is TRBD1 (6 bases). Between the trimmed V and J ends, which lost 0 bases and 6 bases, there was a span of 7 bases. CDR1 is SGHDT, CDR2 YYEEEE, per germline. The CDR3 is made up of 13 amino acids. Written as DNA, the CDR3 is TGTGCCAGCAGCTTGGACAGGGTCAATGAGCAGTTCTTC. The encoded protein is CASSLDRVNEQFF.

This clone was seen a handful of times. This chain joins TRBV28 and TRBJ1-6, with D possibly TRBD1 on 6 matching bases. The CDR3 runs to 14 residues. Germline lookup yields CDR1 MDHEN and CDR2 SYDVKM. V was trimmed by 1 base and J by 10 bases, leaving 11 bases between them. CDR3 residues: CASSLLRGSSPLHF. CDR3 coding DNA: TGTGCCAGCAGTTTATTAAGGGGGTCCTCACCCCTCCACTTT.

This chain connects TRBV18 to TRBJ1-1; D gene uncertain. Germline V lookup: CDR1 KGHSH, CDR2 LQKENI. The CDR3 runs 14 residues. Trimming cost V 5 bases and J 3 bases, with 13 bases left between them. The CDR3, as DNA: TGTGCCAGCTCATCCCTTGAGGGAGACACTGAAGCTTTCTTT. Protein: CASSSLEGDTEAFF.

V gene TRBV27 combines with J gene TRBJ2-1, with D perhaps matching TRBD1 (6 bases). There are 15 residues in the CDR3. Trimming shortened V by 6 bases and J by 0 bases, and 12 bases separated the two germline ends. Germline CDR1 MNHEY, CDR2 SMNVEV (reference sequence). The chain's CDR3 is CASRSRGSSYNEQFF. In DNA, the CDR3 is TGTGCCAGCAGGTCTAGGGGGAGCTCCTACAATGAGCAGTTCTTC.

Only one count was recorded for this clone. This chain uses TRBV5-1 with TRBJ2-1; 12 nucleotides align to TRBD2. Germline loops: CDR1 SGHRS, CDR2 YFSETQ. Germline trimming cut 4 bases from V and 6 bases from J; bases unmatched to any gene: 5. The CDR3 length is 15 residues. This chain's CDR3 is CASSPGLAGVNEQFF. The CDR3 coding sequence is TGCGCCAGCAGCCCGGGACTAGCGGGTGTCAATGAGCAGTTCTTC. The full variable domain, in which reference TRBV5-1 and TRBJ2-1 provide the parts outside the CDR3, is KAGVTQTPRYLIKTRGQQVTLSCSPISGHRSVSWYQQTPGQGLQFLFEYFSETQRNKGNFPGRFSGRQFSNSRSEMNVSTLELGDSALYLCASSPGLAGVNEQFFGPGTRLTVL.

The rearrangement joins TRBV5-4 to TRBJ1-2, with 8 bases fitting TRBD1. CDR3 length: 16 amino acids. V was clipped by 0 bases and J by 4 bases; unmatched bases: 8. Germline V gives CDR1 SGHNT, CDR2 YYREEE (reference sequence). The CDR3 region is CASSLVGTGGIYGYTF. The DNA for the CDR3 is TGTGCCAGCAGCTTGGTCGGGACAGGAGGGATCTATGGCTACACCTTC.

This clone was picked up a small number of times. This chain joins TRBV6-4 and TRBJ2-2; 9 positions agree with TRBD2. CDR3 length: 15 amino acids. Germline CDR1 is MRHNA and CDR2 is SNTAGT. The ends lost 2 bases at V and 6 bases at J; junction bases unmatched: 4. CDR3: CASSDGGTSSGELFF. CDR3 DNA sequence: TGTGCCAGCAGTGACGGGGGGACTAGCTCCGGGGAGCTGTTTTTT.

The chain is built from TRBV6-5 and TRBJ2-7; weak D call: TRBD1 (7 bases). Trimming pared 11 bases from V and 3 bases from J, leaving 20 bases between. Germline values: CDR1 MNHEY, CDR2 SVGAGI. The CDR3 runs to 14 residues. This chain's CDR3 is CAAARNRGGYEQYF. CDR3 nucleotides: TGTGCCGCCGCAAGGAACAGGGGAGGCTACGAGCAGTACTTC.

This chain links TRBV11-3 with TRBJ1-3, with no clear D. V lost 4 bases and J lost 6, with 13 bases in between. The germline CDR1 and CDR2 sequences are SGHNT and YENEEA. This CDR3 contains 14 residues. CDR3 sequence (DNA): TGTGCCAGCAGCTCCCAGGTGACCGAAAACACCATATATTTT. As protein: CASSSQVTENTIYF.

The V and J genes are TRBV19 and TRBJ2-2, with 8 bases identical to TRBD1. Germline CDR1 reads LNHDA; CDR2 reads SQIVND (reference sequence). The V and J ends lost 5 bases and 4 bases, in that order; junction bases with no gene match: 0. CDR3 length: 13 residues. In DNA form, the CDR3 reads TGTGCCAGTAGTGGACAGGGCACCGGGGAGCTGTTTTTT. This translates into CASSGQGTGELFF.

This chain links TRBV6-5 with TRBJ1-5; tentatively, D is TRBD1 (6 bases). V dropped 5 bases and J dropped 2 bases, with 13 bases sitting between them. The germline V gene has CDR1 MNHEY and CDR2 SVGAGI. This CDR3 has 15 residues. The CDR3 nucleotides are TGTGCCAGCAGTCCAGGGGTGGTGGGCAATCAGCCCCAGCATTTT. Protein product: CASSPGVVGNQPQHF.

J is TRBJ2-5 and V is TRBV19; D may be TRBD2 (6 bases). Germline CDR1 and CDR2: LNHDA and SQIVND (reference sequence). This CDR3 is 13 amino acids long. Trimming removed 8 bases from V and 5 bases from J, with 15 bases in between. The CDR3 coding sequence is TGTGCCAGTGAGTCGGAGGGGAGGGAGACCCAGTACTTC. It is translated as CASESEGRETQYF.

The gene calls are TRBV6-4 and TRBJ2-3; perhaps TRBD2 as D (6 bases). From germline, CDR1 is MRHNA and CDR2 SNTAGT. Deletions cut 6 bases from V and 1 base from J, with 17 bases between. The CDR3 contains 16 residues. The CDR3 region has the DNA TGTGCCAGCAGCCCAAGAGGAGGGACGGGCACAGATACGCAGTATTTT. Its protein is CASSPRGGTGTDTQYF.

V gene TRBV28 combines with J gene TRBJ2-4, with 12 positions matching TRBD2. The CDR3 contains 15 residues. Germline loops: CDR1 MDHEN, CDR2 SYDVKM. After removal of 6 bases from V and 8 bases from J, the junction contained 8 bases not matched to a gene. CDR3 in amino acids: CASSPLAGGQDIQYF. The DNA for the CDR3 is TGTGCCAGCAGCCCTCTAGCGGGGGGGCAAGACATTCAGTACTTC.

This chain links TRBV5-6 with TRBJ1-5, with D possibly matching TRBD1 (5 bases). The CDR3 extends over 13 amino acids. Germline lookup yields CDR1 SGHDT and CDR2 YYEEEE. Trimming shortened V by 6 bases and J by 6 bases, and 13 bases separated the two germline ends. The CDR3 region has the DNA TGTGCCAGCAACAGGCAGGGAGGTCAGCCCCAGCATTTT. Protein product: CASNRQGGQPQHF.